The clone carrying this T cell receptor beta chain was seen ten or more times. V was pared by 5 bases and J by 6 bases, with 11 bases of the junction left unmatched. CDR3 length equals 15 residues. The record originates from a study of T-cell reconstitution after alpha-beta-depleted transplantation in children. Unique molecular identifiers were used to barcode this TCRbeta library. MiXCR, run by TCRdb on the PCR reads, gives a single entry per CDR3 protein. The table has roughly 200,000 distinct CDR3 sequences, under 9.5% seen once. This sample comprised PBMCs from the stem cell graft donor, obtained from the stem cell graft. The receptor's source is a human donor who donated a stem cell graft to a child with acute lymphoblastic leukemia. This chain joins TRBV12-3 or TRBV12-4 and TRBJ2-3; TRBD2 agrees at 7 bases. CDR3 sequence: CASSPGNQGGDTQYF. The CDR3 nucleotides are TGTGCCAGCAGTCCAGGGAATCAGGGAGGGGATACGCAGTATTTT.